This TCR beta chain was obtained from a study of shared clonotypes between healthy human individuals. Overall study results and limits: In several donors, approximately 5% of naive CD4 clonotypes appeared in common. Compared with memory subsets, naive subsets generally had larger estimated richness.

Method: immunoSEQ multiplex PCR; TCRdb's copy keeps in-frame clones and lacks some. The sample carries roughly 1.4 million clones, just under 99% recorded once. CDR1 and CDR2 from the germline V gene are SGHRS and YFSETQ. Trimming pared 7 bases from V and 1 base from J, leaving 15 bases between. There are 14 residues in the CDR3. With regard to this clone: Its antigen is currently unknown.

The chain has TRBV5-1 and TRBJ2-7; a weak D match, TRBD2 (6 bases). This TCR derives from a man in his thirties or forties in good health. Material: naive CD4+ T cells sorted from blood. Noted subset: CD45RA+ positively selected. The CDR3 DNA follows: TGCGCCAGCGCACCTATTGGGGGGTCCTACGAGCAGTACTTC. Translation: CASAPIGGSYEQYF.